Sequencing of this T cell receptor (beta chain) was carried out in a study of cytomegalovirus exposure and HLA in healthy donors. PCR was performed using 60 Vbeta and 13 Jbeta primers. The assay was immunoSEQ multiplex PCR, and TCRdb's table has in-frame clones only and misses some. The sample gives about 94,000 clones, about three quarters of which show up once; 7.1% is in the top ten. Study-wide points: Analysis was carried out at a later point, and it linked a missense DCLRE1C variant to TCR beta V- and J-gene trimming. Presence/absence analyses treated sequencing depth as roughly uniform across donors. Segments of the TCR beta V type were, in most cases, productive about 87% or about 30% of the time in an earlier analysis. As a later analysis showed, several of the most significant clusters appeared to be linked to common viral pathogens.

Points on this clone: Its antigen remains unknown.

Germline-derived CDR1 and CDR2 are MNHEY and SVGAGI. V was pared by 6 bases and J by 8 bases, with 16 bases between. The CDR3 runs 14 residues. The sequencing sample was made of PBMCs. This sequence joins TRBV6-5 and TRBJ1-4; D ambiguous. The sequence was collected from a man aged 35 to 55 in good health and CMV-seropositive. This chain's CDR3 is CASSPGGTAEKLFF. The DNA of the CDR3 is TGTGCCAGCAGCCCAGGAGGTACAGCCGAAAAACTGTTTTTT.